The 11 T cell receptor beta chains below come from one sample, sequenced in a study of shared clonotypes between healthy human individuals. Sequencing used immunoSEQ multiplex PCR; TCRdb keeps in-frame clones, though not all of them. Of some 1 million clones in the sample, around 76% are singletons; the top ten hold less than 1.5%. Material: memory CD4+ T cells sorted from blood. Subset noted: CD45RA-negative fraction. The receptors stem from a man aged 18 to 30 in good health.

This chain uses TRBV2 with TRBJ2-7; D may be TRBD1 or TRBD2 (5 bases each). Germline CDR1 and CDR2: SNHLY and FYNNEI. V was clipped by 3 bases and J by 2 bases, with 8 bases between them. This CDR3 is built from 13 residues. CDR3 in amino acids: CASSDRGPYEQYF. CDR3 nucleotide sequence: TGTGCCAGCAGTGATCGGGGACCCTACGAGCAGTACTTC.

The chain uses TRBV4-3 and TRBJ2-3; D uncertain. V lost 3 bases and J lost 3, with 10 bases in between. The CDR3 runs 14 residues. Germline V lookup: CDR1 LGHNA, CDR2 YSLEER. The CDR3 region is CASSHLGPTDTQYF. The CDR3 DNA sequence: TGCGCCAGCAGCCATCTCGGACCGACAGATACGCAGTATTTT.

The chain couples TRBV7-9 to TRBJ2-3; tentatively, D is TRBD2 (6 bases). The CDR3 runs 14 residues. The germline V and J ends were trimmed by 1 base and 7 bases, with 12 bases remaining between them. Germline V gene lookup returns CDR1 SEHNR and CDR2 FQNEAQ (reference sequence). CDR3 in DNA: TGTGCCAGCAGCTTAGTCGGGAGAGTGAATACGCAGTATTTT. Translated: CASSLVGRVNTQYF.

The CDR3 DNA reads TGTGCCAGCAGCTTAAGCCGGGACAGGCGCCAAGAGACCCAGTACTTC. Protein sequence: CASSLSRDRRQETQYF. The chain links TRBV11-2 to TRBJ2-5; 8 bases are a match to TRBD1. CDR1 is SGHAT, CDR2 FQNNGV, per germline. With 2 bases clipped from V and 1 base from J, the junction kept 6 bases outside the gene matches. CDR3 length: 16 residues.

The CDR3 sequence: CASSLVYREETQYF. The CDR3 region has the DNA TGTGCCAGCAGCTTAGTGTACAGGGAAGAGACCCAGTACTTC. The genes are TRBV7-2 and TRBJ2-5, with a tentative D call TRBD1 (6 bases). The V gene's germline CDR1 is SGHTA and CDR2 FQGNSA. The CDR3 spans 14 residues. V was trimmed by 1 base and J by 3 bases, leaving 9 bases between them.

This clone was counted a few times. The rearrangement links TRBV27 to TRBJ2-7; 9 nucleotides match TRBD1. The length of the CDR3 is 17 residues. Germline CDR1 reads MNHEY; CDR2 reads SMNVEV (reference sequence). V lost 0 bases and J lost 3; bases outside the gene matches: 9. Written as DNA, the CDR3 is TGTGCCAGCAGTTTATCGTATACAGGGGGCAGTCACTACGAGCAGTACTTC. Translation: CASSLSYTGGSHYEQYF.

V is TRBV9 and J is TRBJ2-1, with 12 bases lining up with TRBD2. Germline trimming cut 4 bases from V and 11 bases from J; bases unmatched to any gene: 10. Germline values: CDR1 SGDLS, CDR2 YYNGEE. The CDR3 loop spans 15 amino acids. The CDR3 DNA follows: TGTGCCAGCAGCACTCGGACTAGCGGGGACTCTCAGCAGTTCTTC. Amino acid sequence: CASSTRTSGDSQQFF.

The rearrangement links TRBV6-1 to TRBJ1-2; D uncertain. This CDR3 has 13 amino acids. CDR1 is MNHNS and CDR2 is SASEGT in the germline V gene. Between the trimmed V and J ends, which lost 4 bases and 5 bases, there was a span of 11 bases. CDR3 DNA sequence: TGTGCCAGCAGTGTAGCAGATCAGTATGGCTACACCTTC. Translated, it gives CASSVADQYGYTF.

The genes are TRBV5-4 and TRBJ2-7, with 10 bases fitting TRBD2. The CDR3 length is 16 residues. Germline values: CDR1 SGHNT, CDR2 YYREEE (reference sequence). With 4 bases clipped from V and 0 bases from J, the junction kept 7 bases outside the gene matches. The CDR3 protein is CASSALTSGSSYEQYF. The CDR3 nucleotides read TGTGCCAGCAGCGCCCTGACTAGCGGGTCCTCCTACGAGCAGTACTTC. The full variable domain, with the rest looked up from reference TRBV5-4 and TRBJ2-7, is ETGVTQSPTHLIKTRGQQVTLRCSSQSGHNTVSWYQQALGQGPQFIFQYYREEENGRGNFPPRFSGLQFPNYSSELNVNALELDDSALYLCASSALTSGSSYEQYFGPGTRLTVT.

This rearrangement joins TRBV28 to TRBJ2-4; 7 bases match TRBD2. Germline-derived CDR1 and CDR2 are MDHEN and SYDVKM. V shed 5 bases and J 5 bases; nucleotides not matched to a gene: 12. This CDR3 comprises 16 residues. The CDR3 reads CASSVRHGGEQNIQYF. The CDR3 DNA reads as TGTGCCAGCAGTGTAAGACATGGGGGGGAACAAAACATTCAGTACTTC. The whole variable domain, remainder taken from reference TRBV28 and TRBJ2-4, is DVKVTQSSRYLVKRTGEKVFLECVQDMDHENMFWYRQDPGLGLRLIYFSYDVKMKEKGDIPEGYSVSREKKERFSLILESASTNQTSMYLCASSVRHGGEQNIQYFGAGTRLSVL.

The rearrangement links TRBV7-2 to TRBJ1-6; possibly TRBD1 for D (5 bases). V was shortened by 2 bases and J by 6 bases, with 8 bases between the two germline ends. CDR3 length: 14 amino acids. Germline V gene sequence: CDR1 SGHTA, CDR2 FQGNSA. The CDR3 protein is CASSLKTANSPLHF. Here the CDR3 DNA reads TGTGCCAGCAGCTTAAAGACAGCTAATTCACCCCTCCACTTT.